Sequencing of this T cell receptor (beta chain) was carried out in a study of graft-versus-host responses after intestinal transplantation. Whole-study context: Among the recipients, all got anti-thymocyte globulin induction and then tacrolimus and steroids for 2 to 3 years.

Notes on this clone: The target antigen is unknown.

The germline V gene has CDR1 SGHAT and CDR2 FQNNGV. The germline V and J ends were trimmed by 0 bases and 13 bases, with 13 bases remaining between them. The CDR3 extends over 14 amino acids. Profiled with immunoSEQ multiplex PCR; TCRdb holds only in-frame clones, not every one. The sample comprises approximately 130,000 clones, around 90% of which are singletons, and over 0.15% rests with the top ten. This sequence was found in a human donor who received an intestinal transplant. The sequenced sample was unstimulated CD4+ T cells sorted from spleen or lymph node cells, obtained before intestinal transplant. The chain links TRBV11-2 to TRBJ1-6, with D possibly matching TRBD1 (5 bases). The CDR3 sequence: CASSLDPGNYPLHF. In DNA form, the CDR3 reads TGTGCCAGCAGCTTAGATCCAGGGAACTATCCCCTCCACTTT. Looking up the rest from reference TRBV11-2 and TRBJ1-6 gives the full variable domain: EAGVAQSPRYKIIEKRQSVAFWCNPISGHATLYWYQQILGQGPKLLIQFQNNGVVDDSQLPKDRFSAERLKGVDSTLKIQPAKLEDSAVYLCASSLDPGNYPLHFGNGTRLTVT.